These 8 T cell receptor beta chains were all obtained from the same sample, sequenced in a study of cytomegalovirus exposure and HLA in healthy donors. TCRdb keeps only in-frame clones here, not all; method: immunoSEQ multiplex PCR. The data contain 300,000 or so clones, 70% to 90% of them singletons. The sequenced material came from PBMCs. These receptors all stem from a man younger than 40 in good health and CMV-seronegative.

V and J are TRBV6-6 and TRBJ2-7; TRBD1 matches at 9 bases. CDR3 length: 14 residues. Germline CDR1 reads MNHNY; CDR2 reads SVGAGI (reference sequence). V shed 0 bases, J shed 3 bases, and the junction held 0 bases outside the gene matches. CDR3 amino acids: CASSYSGQGYEQYF. The CDR3 DNA reads as TGTGCCAGCAGTTACTCGGGACAGGGCTACGAGCAGTACTTC.

The chain has TRBV27 and TRBJ1-1; D might be TRBD1 (6 bases). The CDR3 is 15 amino acids. The germline V gene has CDR1 MNHEY and CDR2 SMNVEV (reference sequence). The V end lost 2 bases, the J end lost 3 bases, and 13 bases lay between the germline ends. In DNA, the CDR3 is TGTGCCAGCAGTTTAAGGGGGTTGGGGGACACTGAAGCTTTCTTT. Amino acids: CASSLRGLGDTEAFF.

The gene calls are TRBV27 and TRBJ2-7; 7 bases line up with TRBD1. Germline values: CDR1 MNHEY, CDR2 SMNVEV (reference sequence). V shed 4 bases, J shed 2 bases, and the junction held 8 bases outside the gene matches. This CDR3 has 15 residues. The CDR3 coding sequence is TGTGCCAGCAGTTGGTTTTGGGGGACAGCCTACGAGCAGTACTTC. Residues: CASSWFWGTAYEQYF.

A single count supports this clone. The rearrangement joins TRBV6-5 to TRBJ2-1, with 10 bases lining up with TRBD1. This CDR3 region has 16 residues. V shed 0 bases and J 3 bases; nucleotides not matched to a gene: 2. CDR1 MNHEY and CDR2 SVGAGI come from the germline V gene. For the CDR3, the DNA is TGTGCCAGCAGTTACTCCGGACAGGGGGTCTACAATGAGCAGTTCTTC. Translated, it gives CASSYSGQGVYNEQFF.

To note about this clone: The same CDR3 arises from other DNA sequences in this sample as well. The genes are TRBV6-5 and TRBJ2-3, with 8 bases fitting TRBD1. J was trimmed by 0 bases and V by 6 bases; bases with no gene match: 2. Germline V gene lookup returns CDR1 MNHEY and CDR2 SVGAGI. The length of the CDR3 is 14 residues. In DNA form, the CDR3 reads TGTGCCAGCAGCCGGGACAGGAGCACAGATACGCAGTATTTT. It codes for CASSRDRSTDTQYF.

This rearrangement joins TRBV5-1 to TRBJ2-3, with 11 bases matching TRBD2. J gave up 2 bases and V 2 bases, and 7 bases lay outside the gene matches. This CDR3 has 17 amino acids. CDR1 and CDR2 from the germline V gene are SGHRS and YFSETQ. CDR3 sequence: CASSFERLAGITDTQYF. The DNA for the CDR3 is TGCGCCAGCAGCTTCGAGCGACTAGCGGGGATCACAGATACGCAGTATTTT.

The CDR3 is CASSLDRENSYGYTF. The CDR3 DNA sequence: TGTGCCAGCAGCTTGGACAGGGAAAACTCCTATGGCTACACCTTC. This sequence joins TRBV5-6 and TRBJ1-2; TRBD1 might be the D (6 bases). Germline lookup yields CDR1 SGHDT and CDR2 YYEEEE. CDR3 size: 15 residues. Trimming shortened V by 0 bases and J by 4 bases, and 13 bases separated the two germline ends. The complete variable domain, with remaining parts taken from reference TRBV5-6 and TRBJ1-2, reads DAGVTQSPTHLIKTRGQQVTLRCSPKSGHDTVSWYQQALGQGPQFIFQYYEEEERQRGNFPDRFSGHQFPNYSSELNVNALLLGDSALYLCASSLDRENSYGYTFGSGTRLTVV.

This chain's CDR3 is CASSPQLNLGLGQETQYF. Written as DNA, the CDR3 is TGTGCCAGCTCACCGCAATTAAACCTGGGACTAGGCCAAGAGACCCAGTACTTC. The V gene is TRBV18, the J gene TRBJ2-5; 8 bases line up with TRBD2. Germline assignment: CDR1 KGHSH and CDR2 LQKENI. V lost 3 bases, J lost 1 base, and 13 bases stayed unmatched. The length of the CDR3 is 18 residues.